Below are 13 T cell receptor beta chains sequenced from a single sample in a study of PD-1 blockade in classical Hodgkin lymphoma. Patients all relapsed after autologous stem cell transplantation, and there was variation in brentuximab vedotin exposure. Thawed PBMCs were the source of CD4+ T cells, purified by magnetic negative selection. Only in-frame clones appear in the TCRdb table, and some are missing; sequencing was by immunoSEQ multiplex PCR. The repertoire holds over 20,000 clones, with about 83% as singletons. The specimen was CD4+ T cells from blood, collected at baseline. The receptor source for this set is a human donor with classical Hodgkin lymphoma.

The J gene is TRBJ1-1, the V gene TRBV2; D is possibly TRBD1 (5 bases). Trimming took 8 bases from V and 4 from J, leaving 17 bases between them. The germline V gene has CDR1 SNHLY and CDR2 FYNNEI. The CDR3 covers 14 residues. CDR3 region: CASGGWPIGTEAFF. CDR3 coding DNA: TGTGCCAGCGGGGGATGGCCGATCGGCACTGAAGCTTTCTTT.

This chain connects TRBV5-1 to TRBJ2-3, with D possibly matching TRBD2 (6 bases). Per the germline V gene, CDR1 is SGHRS and CDR2 is YFSETQ. V lost 2 bases and J lost 5, with 12 bases in between. The CDR3 loop spans 14 amino acids. The CDR3 DNA reads as TGCGCCAGCAGCTTTGGTCAGGGAGGAGATACGCAGTATTTT. It translates to CASSFGQGGDTQYF. Using reference TRBV5-1 and TRBJ2-3 for the parts outside the CDR3, the full variable domain is KAGVTQTPRYLIKTRGQQVTLSCSPISGHRSVSWYQQTPGQGLQFLFEYFSETQRNKGNFPGRFSGRQFSNSRSEMNVSTLELGDSALYLCASSFGQGGDTQYFGPGTRLTVL.

The rearrangement joins TRBV7-2 to TRBJ2-5, with no clear D. The CDR3 consists of 13 residues. Germline CDR1 and CDR2: SGHTA and FQGNSA. V gave up 6 bases and J gave up 4 bases, with 12 bases separating them. The DNA of the CDR3 is TGTGCCAGCAGTTCCTTGTGGGGAGAGACCCAGTACTTC. It yields the protein CASSSLWGETQYF.

This clone showed up just once. The chain carries TRBV28 and TRBJ1-3; 7 bases agree with TRBD1. This CDR3 is built from 15 residues. Germline lookup yields CDR1 MDHEN and CDR2 SYDVKM. Unmatched junction bases numbered 8, after V lost 6 bases and J lost 3 bases. CDR3 nucleotides: TGTGCCAGCAGCACCCCCGACAGGGTTGGAAACACCATATATTTT. The encoded protein is CASSTPDRVGNTIYF. The variable domain in full, with the rest retrieved from reference TRBV28 and TRBJ1-3, is DVKVTQSSRYLVKRTGEKVFLECVQDMDHENMFWYRQDPGLGLRLIYFSYDVKMKEKGDIPEGYSVSREKKERFSLILESASTNQTSMYLCASSTPDRVGNTIYFGEGSWLTVV.

The V call is TRBV19, the J call TRBJ2-1; either TRBD1 or TRBD2 may supply D (5 bases each). This CDR3 has 13 residues. Germline loops: CDR1 LNHDA, CDR2 SQIVND (reference sequence). Between the trimmed V and J ends, which lost 6 bases and 8 bases, there was a span of 14 bases. The CDR3 nucleotides are TGTGCCAGTAGCTCCGGGACGCTCTATGAGCAGTTCTTC. Protein: CASSSGTLYEQFF.

This chain connects TRBV5-6 to TRBJ2-2; 7 nucleotides line up with TRBD1. Losses at the gene ends were 3 bases for V and 6 bases for J; bases not matched to a gene: 11. The CDR3 loop spans 16 amino acids. The V gene's germline CDR1 is SGHDT and CDR2 YYEEEE. The CDR3 loop is CASSSLQYRGAGELFF. DNA of the CDR3: TGTGCCAGCAGCTCACTACAATACAGGGGAGCCGGGGAGCTGTTTTTT.

This chain joins TRBV6-1 and TRBJ1-2; tentative D call: TRBD1 (6 bases). V shed 1 base and J shed 7 bases, with 16 bases lying between them. The germline V gene has CDR1 MNHNS and CDR2 SASEGT. The CDR3 contains 15 residues. The CDR3 coding sequence is TGTGCCAGCAGTGAAGACGGTTCAGGGGATGGTGGCTACACCTTC. This encodes CASSEDGSGDGGYTF.

V is TRBV7-6 and J is TRBJ1-1, with D perhaps matching TRBD1 (5 bases). V dropped 5 bases and J dropped 1 base, with 8 bases sitting between them. This CDR3 has 13 amino acids. Germline V gene lookup returns CDR1 SGHVS and CDR2 FNYEAQ. The DNA for the CDR3 is TGTGCCAGCAGCCTGACAGAGAACACTGAAGCTTTCTTT. It encodes CASSLTENTEAFF.

This sequence joins TRBV6-5 and TRBJ2-2, with TRBD1 matching 9 bases. Germline V gene data show CDR1 as MNHEY and CDR2 as SVGAGI. V dropped 6 bases and J dropped 5; count of bases not matched to a gene: 7. The CDR3 loop spans 15 amino acids. This CDR3 reads CASRGGTGSTGELFF. CDR3 nucleotide sequence: TGTGCCAGCAGGGGAGGGACAGGGAGTACCGGGGAGCTGTTTTTT.

J is TRBJ2-1 and V is TRBV4-2; D might be TRBD1 (6 bases). This CDR3 contains 15 residues. Germline V gene data show CDR1 as LGHNA and CDR2 as YNFKEQ. V was trimmed by 0 bases and J by 2 bases, leaving 8 bases between them. Here the CDR3 DNA reads TGTGCCAGCAGCCAAGATGGGGGCGCCTACAATGAGCAGTTCTTC. Translated, it gives CASSQDGGAYNEQFF.

V usage is TRBV6-5 and J usage is TRBJ1-2; perhaps TRBD1 as D (5 bases). Germline CDR1 MNHEY, CDR2 SVGAGI. The CDR3 is made up of 12 amino acids. V was shortened by 5 bases and J by 2 bases, with 6 bases between the two germline ends. In DNA, the CDR3 is TGTGCCAGCAGTCCAGGGAACTATGGCTACACCTTC. Its protein is CASSPGNYGYTF.

This clone was recorded once. The chain employs TRBV28 and TRBJ1-2, with 7 positions matching TRBD1. V was clipped by 2 bases and J by 4 bases; unmatched bases: 4. The CDR3 loop spans 14 amino acids. The germline V gene has CDR1 MDHEN and CDR2 SYDVKM. The CDR3 nucleotides read TGTGCCAGCAGTTTAGGACAGGTGGGCTATGGCTACACCTTC. Amino acid sequence: CASSLGQVGYGYTF.

V and J are TRBV5-1 and TRBJ2-4, with TRBD2 identical over 7 bases. V dropped 0 bases and J dropped 5; count of bases not matched to a gene: 5. This CDR3 comprises 15 residues. Germline V gives CDR1 SGHRS, CDR2 YFSETQ. The CDR3 spells CASSLAPGLQNIQYF. CDR3 DNA: TGCGCCAGCAGCTTGGCCCCGGGACTACAAAACATTCAGTACTTC.